The rows below give T cell receptor beta chains drawn from one sample of a study of control samples from healthy donors and cancer patients. The table came from immunoSEQ multiplex PCR; TCRdb's copy has only in-frame clones and leaves some out. The table shows 130,000 to 150,000 clones, with less than 90% occurring only once. Specimen: blood. These receptors were taken from a woman in her thirties in good health. CDR3s include the opening cysteine and the closing phenylalanine or tryptophan. D genes are given only for firm matches. Clone sizes are given selectively: once, few, many, or a class where the clone is expanded.

d_call	v_call	j_call	clone_size	cdr3_aa	cdr3_nt
NA	TRBV6-1	TRBJ1-3	NA	CASSDWASSSGNTIYF	TGTGCCAGCAGTGATTGGGCCTCTTCTTCTGGAAACACCATATATTTT
NA	TRBV19	TRBJ2-7	NA	CASSLDGEEEQYF	TGTGCCAGTAGTCTGGACGGGGAGGAAGAGCAGTACTTC
NA	TRBV12-2	TRBJ2-7	NA	CASRPGLAGGVEEQYF	TGTGCAAGTCGCCCCGGACTAGCGGGAGGGGTAGAGGAGCAGTACTTC
TRBD1	TRBV5-1	TRBJ1-2	NA	CASSLETGFGYTF	TGCGCCAGCAGCTTGGAGACAGGGTTTGGCTACACCTTC
NA	TRBV4-1	TRBJ2-6	NA	CASSQELIDPGANVLTF	TGCGCCAGCAGCCAAGAACTCATAGATCCTGGGGCCAACGTCCTGACTTTC
NA	TRBV7-2	TRBJ1-4	NA	CASSLGGAGEKLFF	TGTGCCAGCAGCTTAGGGGGGGCCGGGGAAAAACTGTTTTTT
TRBD2	TRBV18	TRBJ2-1	NA	CASSLSGTSPSSYNEQFF	TGTGCCAGCTCACTCTCCGGGACTAGCCCGAGCTCCTACAATGAGCAGTTCTTC
NA	TRBV29-1	TRBJ2-2	NA	CSVGSQGNTGELFF	TGCAGCGTTGGGTCCCAGGGCAACACCGGGGAGCTGTTTTTT
TRBD1	TRBV5-6	TRBJ1-1	NA	CASSGDRGDTEAFF	TGTGCCAGCAGCGGAGACAGGGGGGACACTGAAGCTTTCTTT
NA	TRBV27	TRBJ1-6	NA	CASSSGEPYNSPLHF	TGTGCCAGCAGTTCAGGGGAGCCATATAATTCACCCCTCCACTTT
NA	TRBV7-2	TRBJ2-5	NA	CASSPYGSYQETQYF	TGTGCCAGCAGCCCATACGGGTCGTACCAAGAGACCCAGTACTTC
NA	TRBV18	TRBJ1-2	NA	CASLGQYYGYTF	TGTGCCAGCCTAGGACAGTACTATGGCTACACCTTC
NA	TRBV19	TRBJ2-7	NA	CASSRAGPSYEQYF	TGTGCCAGTAGTCGGGCGGGCCCATCCTACGAGCAGTACTTC
TRBD1	TRBV11-3	TRBJ1-5	NA	CASSLEVIVDRGLSNQPQHF	TGTGCCAGCAGCTTAGAGGTAATAGTGGACAGGGGACTAAGCAATCAGCCCCAGCATTTT
NA	TRBV28	TRBJ1-1	NA	CASFSGTEAFF	TGTGCCAGCTTTTCCGGGACTGAAGCTTTCTTT
NA	TRBV20-1	TRBJ1-3	NA	CSASSGEITGNTIYF	TGCAGTGCTAGTTCGGGGGAGATTACTGGAAACACCATATATTTT
NA	TRBV4-2	TRBJ1-2	NA	CASSQDRGEHYGYTF	TGTGCCAGCAGCCAAGATAGAGGGGAGCACTATGGCTACACCTTC
TRBD2	TRBV5-1	TRBJ2-3	NA	CASSNGRPSSTDTQYF	TGCGCCAGCAGCAACGGGAGGCCCTCTAGCACAGATACGCAGTATTTT
TRBD1	TRBV7-9	TRBJ1-1	once	CATTNPGDRMNTEAFF	TGTGCCACCACCAACCCCGGGGACAGAATGAACACTGAAGCTTTCTTT
TRBD2	TRBV5-1	TRBJ2-7	NA	CASSPVVAGSYEQYF	TGCGCCAGCAGCCCCGTGGTAGCGGGGTCCTACGAGCAGTACTTC
NA	TRBV20-1	TRBJ2-1	NA	CSASVDRYNEQFF	TGCAGTGCTAGTGTAGACAGGTACAATGAGCAGTTCTTC
TRBD1	TRBV29-1	TRBJ1-1	once	CSVVAGGRDTEAFF	TGCAGCGTTGTGGCAGGGGGCAGGGACACTGAAGCTTTCTTT
TRBD1	TRBV11-1	TRBJ2-4	NA	CASSLAGTGGLGKNIQYF	TGTGCCAGCAGCTTAGCGGGGACAGGGGGTCTGGGCAAAAACATTCAGTACTTC
NA	TRBV30	TRBJ1-1	once	CAWSRAGLNTEAFF	TGTGCCTGGAGCCGAGCAGGCCTGAACACTGAAGCTTTCTTT
TRBD1	TRBV3-1/TRBV3-2	TRBJ1-2	NA	CASSWTGALQDYGYTF	TGTGCCAGCAGCTGGACAGGGGCCCTCCAGGACTATGGCTACACCTTC
TRBD1	TRBV5-1	TRBJ2-2	NA	CASSLTTGGDTGELFF	TGCGCCAGCAGCTTAACGACAGGGGGCGACACCGGGGAGCTGTTTTTT
NA	TRBV7-8	TRBJ1-1	once	CASSLVLVWTEAFF	TGTGCCAGCAGCTTAGTTCTGGTCTGGACTGAAGCTTTCTTT
NA	TRBV7-2	TRBJ1-4	NA	CASSLSAQNNEKLFF	TGTGCCAGCAGCTTAAGTGCCCAGAATAATGAAAAACTGTTTTTT
NA	TRBV14	TRBJ2-1	NA	CASSPLDRTYNEQFF	TGTGCCAGCAGTCCATTAGACCGAACCTACAATGAGCAGTTCTTC
NA	TRBV11-2	TRBJ2-7	NA	CASSSERSQYF	TGTGCCAGCAGCTCCGAGCGCTCGCAGTACTTC
TRBD1	TRBV5-1	TRBJ1-4	NA	CASSSGRGSEKLFF	TGCGCCAGCAGCTCGGGCAGGGGGAGTGAAAAACTGTTTTTT
TRBD1	TRBV28	TRBJ1-5	NA	CASSSTGGWQPQHF	TGTGCCAGCAGCTCGACAGGGGGCTGGCAGCCCCAGCATTTT
NA	TRBV11-2	TRBJ1-6	NA	CASRTVNSPLHF	TGTGCCAGCAGAACAGTTAATTCACCCCTCCACTTT
NA	TRBV2	TRBJ2-3	NA	CASRMISDTQYF	TGTGCCAGCAGGATGATCTCAGATACGCAGTATTTT
NA	TRBV5-6	TRBJ2-7	NA	CASTYRDGSYEQYF	TGTGCCAGCACCTATCGGGACGGCTCCTACGAGCAGTACTTC
NA	TRBV5-5	TRBJ2-3	NA	CASSRQGGDTQYF	TGTGCCAGCAGCCGACAGGGAGGAGATACGCAGTATTTT
TRBD1	TRBV19	TRBJ1-2	NA	CASSVDRDYGYTF	TGTGCCAGTAGTGTCGACAGGGACTATGGCTACACCTTC
NA	TRBV9	TRBJ1-3	NA	CASSRAHSGNTIYF	TGTGCCAGCAGCCGGGCGCACTCTGGAAACACCATATATTTT
NA	TRBV12-3/TRBV12-4	TRBJ1-2	NA	CASTGQQFQGYTF	TGTGCCAGCACAGGACAGCAATTTCAAGGCTACACCTTC
TRBD1	TRBV5-1	TRBJ1-6	few	CASSFGQGDSPLHF	TGCGCCAGCAGCTTTGGACAGGGGGATTCACCCCTCCACTTT
TRBD2	TRBV11-2	TRBJ2-1	few	CASSLGAGAEYNEQFF	TGTGCCAGCAGCTTAGGGGCGGGAGCGGAGTACAATGAGCAGTTCTTC
NA	TRBV5-1	TRBJ2-3	NA	CASTVLGEVDTQYF	TGCGCCAGCACCGTTCTAGGGGAAGTAGATACGCAGTATTTT
NA	TRBV19	TRBJ1-5	NA	CASSRAVEGNQPQHF	TGTGCCAGTAGTCGGGCAGTGGAGGGCAATCAGCCCCAGCATTTT
TRBD1	TRBV6-2/TRBV6-3	TRBJ2-4	NA	CASSYPGTEIAKNIQYF	TGTGCCAGCAGTTACCCCGGGACAGAAATAGCCAAAAACATTCAGTACTTC
NA	TRBV3-1/TRBV3-2	TRBJ1-3	once	CASSQVASGAGNTIYF	TGTGCCAGCAGCCAAGTCGCCTCGGGGGCTGGAAACACCATATATTTT
TRBD1	TRBV11-2	TRBJ1-4	NA	CASRISGQVEKLFF	TGTGCCAGCAGAATTTCGGGACAGGTTGAAAAACTGTTTTTT
NA	TRBV2	TRBJ2-7	NA	CASSVESYEQYF	TGTGCCAGCAGTGTGGAGTCTTACGAGCAGTACTTC
NA	TRBV30	TRBJ1-4	NA	CAWSAGGGGEKLFF	TGTGCCTGGAGTGCCGGGGGTGGGGGTGAAAAACTGTTTTTT
NA	TRBV2	TRBJ2-4	NA	CASVAGLAKNIQYF	TGTGCCAGCGTCGCGGGTCTAGCCAAAAACATTCAGTACTTC
NA	TRBV30	TRBJ1-2	once	CAWSVGAGYTF	TGTGCCTGGAGTGTAGGGGCCGGCTACACCTTC
NA	TRBV4-2	TRBJ1-2	NA	CASSQEGGTPRSYGYTF	TGTGCCAGCAGCCAAGAGGGGGGTACCCCCCGCTCTTATGGCTACACCTTC
NA	TRBV7-2	TRBJ2-1	NA	CASSPGGGRSYNEQFF	TGTGCCAGCAGCCCTGGAGGAGGCCGATCCTACAATGAGCAGTTCTTC
NA	TRBV19	TRBJ1-6	NA	CASSIVGRGNSPLHF	TGTGCCAGTAGTATCGTGGGCAGGGGTAATTCACCCCTCCACTTT
NA	TRBV7-9	TRBJ1-1	NA	CASSPSKLTGEAFF	TGTGCCAGCAGCCCTAGTAAATTGACAGGTGAAGCTTTCTTT
TRBD1	TRBV7-9	TRBJ1-4	NA	CASSSAGTVEKLFF	TGTGCCAGCAGCTCGGCCGGGACAGTTGAAAAACTGTTTTTT
NA	TRBV19	TRBJ1-6	once	CASSSPPGKTNSPLHF	TGTGCCAGTAGTTCGCCCCCGGGGAAAACGAATTCACCCCTCCACTTT
NA	TRBV6-5	TRBJ1-6	NA	CASSYQQQNNSPLHF	TGTGCCAGCAGTTATCAACAGCAGAATAATTCACCCCTCCACTTT
NA	TRBV7-8	TRBJ1-6	once	CASSPQNRGSNSPLHF	TGTGCCAGCAGCCCCCAAAACCGGGGCTCAAATTCACCCCTCCACTTT
TRBD1	TRBV19	TRBJ2-5	NA	CASSIPGGKLGETQYF	TGTGCCAGTAGTATACCAGGGGGAAAATTGGGAGAGACCCAGTACTTC
NA	TRBV6-6	TRBJ1-5	NA	CASSYQALGNQPQHF	TGTGCCAGCAGCTACCAAGCCCTCGGAAATCAGCCCCAGCATTTT